Listed here are 10 T cell receptor beta chains from one sample, sequenced in a study of STAT5B mutations in CD4+ large granular lymphocyte leukemia. The method was immunoSEQ multiplex PCR; TCRdb's version includes in-frame clones alone and lacks a portion of them. Found here are about 23,000 clones, 70% to 80% of them singletons; the top ten hold 0.42%. Specimen: CD4+ T cells from blood buffy coats. All receptors derive from a human donor in good health.

This rearrangement joins TRBV19 to TRBJ2-1; 7 nucleotides align to TRBD1. The germline CDR1 and CDR2 sequences are LNHDA and SQIVND (reference sequence). The length of the CDR3 is 14 residues. V trimming: 5 bases; J trimming: 6 bases; junction bases outside the gene matches: 7. The CDR3 DNA reads as TGTGCCAGTAGTGCAGGACAGGAATTCAATGAGCAGTTCTTC. Translation gives CASSAGQEFNEQFF.

This chain joins TRBV12-5 and TRBJ2-7; D is possibly TRBD2 (5 bases). Trimming removed 7 bases at V and 4 bases at J, with 17 bases between. The CDR3 runs to 14 residues. CDR1 and CDR2 (germline): LGHNT, FRNRAP. CDR3 nucleotides: TGTGCTAGTGCTCTCGGGGTTTCTCATTACGAGCAGTACTTC. Translation gives CASALGVSHYEQYF.

This chain connects TRBV18 to TRBJ2-2, with D unresolved. V shed 3 bases and J shed 6 bases, with 5 bases lying between them. The germline V gene has CDR1 KGHSH and CDR2 LQKENI. This CDR3 comprises 12 residues. As DNA, the CDR3 is TGTGCCAGCTCACCGGATTCCGGGGAGCTGTTTTTT. Its protein product is CASSPDSGELFF.

The genes are TRBV5-4 and TRBJ2-1; no clear D gene. Trimming pared 1 base from V and 7 bases from J, leaving 3 bases between. Germline-derived CDR1 and CDR2 are SGHNT and YYREEE (reference sequence). The CDR3 runs 11 residues. The CDR3 region has the DNA TGTGCCAGCAGCTTGCGGAATGAGCAGTTCTTC. Protein: CASSLRNEQFF.

The chain is built from TRBV11-2 and TRBJ2-6; D tentatively reads TRBD1 or TRBD2 (6 bases each). The CDR3 runs to 15 residues. Trimming removed 2 bases from V and 6 bases from J, with 11 bases in between. Looked up from germline, CDR1 is SGHAT and CDR2 is FQNNGV. The DNA of the CDR3 is TGTGCCAGCAGCTTATTAGGGGGGCAGGCCAACGTCCTGACTTTC. It is translated as CASSLLGGQANVLTF. Based on the CDR3 plus reference TRBV11-2 and TRBJ2-6, the full variable domain is EAGVAQSPRYKIIEKRQSVAFWCNPISGHATLYWYQQILGQGPKLLIQFQNNGVVDDSQLPKDRFSAERLKGVDSTLKIQPAKLEDSAVYLCASSLLGGQANVLTFGAGSRLTVL.

The rearrangement joins TRBV10-1 to TRBJ1-1; D is uncertain. Deletions cut 5 bases from V and 6 bases from J, with 16 bases between. Germline CDR1 is WNHNN and CDR2 is SYGVQD (reference sequence). The CDR3 has 14 amino acids. The chain's CDR3 is CASSPTRNIAEAFF. The CDR3 bases are TGCGCCAGCAGTCCGACCCGAAATATCGCTGAAGCTTTCTTT.

The V and J genes are TRBV5-8 and TRBJ2-7; no clear D. The CDR3 contains 12 residues. Germline-derived CDR1 and CDR2 are SGHTS and YDEGEE. Trimming removed 2 bases from V and 2 bases from J, with 5 bases in between. The CDR3 here is CASSFGAYEQYF. CDR3 nucleotides: TGTGCCAGCAGCTTTGGGGCCTACGAGCAGTACTTC.

The rearrangement links TRBV2 to TRBJ2-7, with TRBD1 identical over 9 bases. The V gene end was trimmed by 7 bases and the J gene end by 4 bases; junction bases not matched to a gene: 5. This CDR3 is 13 amino acids long. CDR1 SNHLY and CDR2 FYNNEI come from the germline V gene. DNA for the CDR3: TGTGCCAGCAACCGGGACAGGGCTTACGAGCAGTACTTC. Amino acids: CASNRDRAYEQYF.

V is TRBV4-1 and J is TRBJ2-4; 8 bases match TRBD1. The germline V gene has CDR1 MGHRA and CDR2 YSYEKL. Trimming cost V 3 bases and J 6 bases; bases outside gene matches: 13. The CDR3 extends over 17 amino acids. The DNA of the CDR3 is TGCGCCAGCAGCCACCGTCTCAGGGGGCTAGAGGGAAACATTCAGTACTTC. Its protein is CASSHRLRGLEGNIQYF.

V gene TRBV19 combines with J gene TRBJ2-1, with no clear D. The germline V and J ends were trimmed by 6 bases and 6 bases, with 6 bases remaining between them. Germline-derived CDR1 and CDR2 are LNHDA and SQIVND (reference sequence). The CDR3 totals 11 residues. CDR3 DNA: TGTGCCAGTAGCACCATCAATGAGCAGTTCTTC. It yields the protein CASSTINEQFF.